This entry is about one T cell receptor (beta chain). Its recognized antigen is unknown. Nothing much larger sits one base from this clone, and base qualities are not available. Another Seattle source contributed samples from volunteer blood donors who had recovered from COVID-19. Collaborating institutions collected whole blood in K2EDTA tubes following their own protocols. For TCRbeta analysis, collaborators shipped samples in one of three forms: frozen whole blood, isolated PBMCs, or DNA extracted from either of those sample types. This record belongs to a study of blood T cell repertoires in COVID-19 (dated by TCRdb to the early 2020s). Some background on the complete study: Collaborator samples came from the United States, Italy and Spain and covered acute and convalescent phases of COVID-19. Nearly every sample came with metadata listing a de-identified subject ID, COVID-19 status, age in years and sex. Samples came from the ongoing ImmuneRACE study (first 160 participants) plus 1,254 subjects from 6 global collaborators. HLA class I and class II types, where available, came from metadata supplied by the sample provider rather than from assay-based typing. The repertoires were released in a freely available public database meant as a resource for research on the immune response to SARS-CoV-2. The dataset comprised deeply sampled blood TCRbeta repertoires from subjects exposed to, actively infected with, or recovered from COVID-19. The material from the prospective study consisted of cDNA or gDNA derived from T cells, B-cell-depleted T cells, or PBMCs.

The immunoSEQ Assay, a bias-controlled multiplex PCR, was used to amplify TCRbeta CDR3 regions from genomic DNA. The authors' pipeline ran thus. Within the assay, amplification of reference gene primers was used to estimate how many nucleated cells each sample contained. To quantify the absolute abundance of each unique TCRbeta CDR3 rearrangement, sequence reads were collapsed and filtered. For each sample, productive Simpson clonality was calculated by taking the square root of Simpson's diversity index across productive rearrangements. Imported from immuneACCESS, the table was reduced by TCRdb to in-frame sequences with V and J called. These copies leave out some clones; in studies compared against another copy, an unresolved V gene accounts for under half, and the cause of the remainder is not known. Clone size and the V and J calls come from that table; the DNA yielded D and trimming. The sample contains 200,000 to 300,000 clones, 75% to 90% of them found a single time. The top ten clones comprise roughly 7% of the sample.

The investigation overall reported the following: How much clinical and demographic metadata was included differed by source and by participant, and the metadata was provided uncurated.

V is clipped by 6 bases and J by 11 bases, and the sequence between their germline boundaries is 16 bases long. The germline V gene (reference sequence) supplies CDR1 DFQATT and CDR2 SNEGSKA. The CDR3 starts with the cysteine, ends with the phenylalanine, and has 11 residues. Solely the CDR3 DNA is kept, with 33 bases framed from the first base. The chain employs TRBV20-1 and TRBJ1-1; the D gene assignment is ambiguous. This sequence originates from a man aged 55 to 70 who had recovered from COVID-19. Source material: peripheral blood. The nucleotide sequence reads TGCAGTGCCACGGACCAGCGGTTGGCTTTCTTT. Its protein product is CSATDQRLAFF.